Listed below are T cell receptor beta chains from one sample, sequenced in a study of cytomegalovirus exposure and HLA in healthy donors. The assay was immunoSEQ multiplex PCR, and TCRdb's table has in-frame clones only and misses some. The sample table includes 40,000 or so clones. Material: PBMCs. The receptors were gathered from a man in his thirties or forties in good health and CMV-seronegative. Both conserved end residues are part of each CDR3. The order of the fields is CDR3 protein, CDR3 DNA, V gene, D gene, J gene. A D gene is named only where the DNA matches it firmly.

CATNRQGNSNSPLHF TGTGCCACCAATCGACAGGGAAACAGTAATTCACCCCTCCACTTT TRBV15 TRBD1 TRBJ1-6
CASSHADRGSSYEQYF TGCGCCAGCAGCCACGCAGACAGGGGCAGCTCCTACGAGCAGTACTTC TRBV4-3 TRBD1 TRBJ2-7
CASSLSYQETQYF TGCGCCAGCAGCCTTTCGTACCAAGAGACCCAGTACTTC TRBV4-3 - TRBJ2-5
CASTDTGLEQYF TGTGCCAGCACGGACACAGGGCTCGAGCAGTACTTC TRBV6-6 - TRBJ2-7
CASSGGLAGYEQYF TGCGCCAGCAGCGGGGGACTAGCGGGGTACGAGCAGTACTTC TRBV5-1 TRBD2 TRBJ2-7
CASSPGTSGRNEQFF TGTGCCAGCTCTCCCGGGACTAGCGGGAGGAATGAGCAGTTCTTC TRBV18 TRBD2 TRBJ2-1
CASSPLDSWNTEAFF TGCGCCAGCAGCCCGTTAGACAGCTGGAACACTGAAGCTTTCTTT TRBV5-1 - TRBJ1-1
CASSPPGSGSPYEQYF TGTGCCAGCTCACCACCAGGCAGCGGGAGTCCATACGAGCAGTACTTC TRBV18 TRBD2 TRBJ2-7
CASSVDEGGGTDTQYF TGTGCCAGCAGCGTAGATGAAGGGGGCGGCACAGATACGCAGTATTTT TRBV9 TRBD1 TRBJ2-3
CASSYAGQEGYGYTF TGCGCCAGCAGCTATGCGGGACAGGAGGGCTATGGCTACACCTTC TRBV5-1 TRBD1 TRBJ1-2
CSVADTEAFF TGCAGCGTGGCGGACACTGAAGCTTTCTTT TRBV29-1 - TRBJ1-1
CATSRRQGGGYEQYF TGTGCCACCAGCCGAAGACAGGGTGGTGGGTACGAGCAGTACTTC TRBV15 TRBD1 TRBJ2-7
CASSVETGGSTGELFF TGTGCCAGCAGCGTAGAGACGGGAGGGAGCACCGGGGAGCTGTTTTTT TRBV9 TRBD2 TRBJ2-2
CATSRDPGGYYEQYF TGTGCCACCAGCAGAGATCCAGGGGGTTACTACGAGCAGTACTTC TRBV15 TRBD1 TRBJ2-7
CASKGPGTGGGEQFF TGTGCCAGCAAAGGGCCCGGGACAGGGGGCGGTGAGCAGTTCTTC TRBV4-2 TRBD1 TRBJ2-1
CASSLTRLDRGTDTQYF TGTGCCAGCAGCTTAACCCGGTTGGACAGGGGAACAGATACGCAGTATTTT TRBV7-9 TRBD1 TRBJ2-3
CASSPGGYGYTF TGTGCCAGCAGCCCGGGGGGGTATGGCTACACCTTC TRBV11-2 - TRBJ1-2
CATSNPREAFF TGTGCCACTTCGAATCCACGGGAAGCTTTCTTT TRBV10-3 - TRBJ1-1
CAWSRQGAPTDTQYF TGTGCCTGGAGCCGACAGGGGGCGCCCACAGATACGCAGTATTTT TRBV30 TRBD1 TRBJ2-3
CSARPVTEQFF TGCAGTGCTAGACCAGTTACTGAGCAGTTCTTC TRBV20-1 - TRBJ2-1
CASTKPGSGANVLTF TGTGCCAGCACGAAGCCAGGCTCTGGGGCCAACGTCCTGACTTTC TRBV6-5 - TRBJ2-6
CAWSVGTGGEKLFF TGTGCCTGGAGTGTTGGGACAGGGGGCGAAAAACTGTTTTTT TRBV30 TRBD1 TRBJ1-4
CASSTPGQFSNQPQHF TGTGCCAGCAGCACTCCGGGACAGTTTAGCAATCAGCCCCAGCATTTT TRBV21-1 - TRBJ1-5
CASSQDLSYEQYF TGCGCCAGCAGCCAAGATCTTTCCTACGAGCAGTACTTC TRBV4-3 - TRBJ2-7
CASSPSREEQFF TGTGCCAGCAGCCCGAGCCGGGAGGAGCAGTTCTTC TRBV7-2 - TRBJ2-1
CASSPTVTGLGEQFF TGTGCCAGCAGCCCGACCGTTACAGGGCTTGGGGAGCAGTTCTTC TRBV7-2 - TRBJ2-1
CASSLMWGGTEAFF TGTGCCAGCAGCTTAATGTGGGGGGGCACTGAAGCTTTCTTT TRBV7-3 - TRBJ1-1
CAWSSGQGWTEAFF TGTGCCTGGAGCTCCGGACAGGGATGGACTGAAGCTTTCTTT TRBV30 TRBD1 TRBJ1-1
CASSLGAGGPHEQYF TGCGCCAGCAGCTTAGGAGCGGGAGGGCCACACGAGCAGTACTTC TRBV5-1 TRBD2 TRBJ2-7
CASSLGGATDTQYF TGCGCCAGCAGCTTGGGCGGAGCCACAGATACGCAGTATTTT TRBV5-1 - TRBJ2-3
CSISENYGYTF TGCAGCATCTCGGAGAACTATGGCTACACCTTC TRBV29-1 - TRBJ1-2
CASSLGGQGTEAFF TGCGCCAGCAGCTTGGGGGGGCAGGGGACTGAAGCTTTCTTT TRBV5-1 - TRBJ1-1
CASSVAGGSYGYTF TGTGCCAGCAGCGTGGCAGGGGGCAGCTATGGCTACACCTTC TRBV9 TRBD1 TRBJ1-2
CASRGGQGYNSPLHF TGTGCCAGCCGTGGGGGACAGGGTTATAATTCACCCCTCCACTTT TRBV27 TRBD1 TRBJ1-6
CAIRPGTDTGELFF TGTGCCATCAGACCCGGGACAGACACCGGGGAGCTGTTTTTT TRBV10-3 TRBD1 TRBJ2-2
CASSGGTSGATDTQYF TGTGCCAGCAGTGGTGGGACTAGCGGGGCCACAGATACGCAGTATTTT TRBV25-1 TRBD2 TRBJ2-3
CASSLTGSAYEQYF TGCGCCAGCAGCTTAACGGGTAGCGCCTACGAGCAGTACTTC TRBV5-1 - TRBJ2-7
CASSPPPGLAGAGGELFF TGTGCCAGCTCACCACCGCCGGGCCTAGCGGGAGCGGGCGGGGAGCTGTTTTTT TRBV18 TRBD2 TRBJ2-2
CASSQGAGEGTETQYF TGTGCCAGCAGCCAAGGGGCGGGAGAGGGAACAGAGACCCAGTACTTC TRBV4-2 TRBD2 TRBJ2-5
CASSLGPGLAENLYEQYF TGTGCCAGCAGCTTAGGACCCGGACTAGCGGAAAATCTCTACGAGCAGTACTTC TRBV7-2 TRBD2 TRBJ2-7
CASSSLPGLEGYEQYF TGTGCCAGCTCATCCTTACCGGGACTAGAAGGGTACGAGCAGTACTTC TRBV18 TRBD2 TRBJ2-7
CSVDALAVSSGLFNEQFF TGCAGCGTTGATGCGCTGGCAGTATCTAGCGGGTTGTTCAATGAGCAGTTCTTC TRBV29-1 TRBD2 TRBJ2-1
CASSGHLGGTSYEQYF TGTGCCAGCAGCGGACACCTCGGCGGCACTTCCTACGAGCAGTACTTC TRBV7-9 - TRBJ2-7
CAWSRSPAASTDTQYF TGTGCCTGGAGTCGATCCCCAGCGGCTAGCACAGATACGCAGTATTTT TRBV30 - TRBJ2-3
CASSMGGGYGYTF TGTGCCAGTAGTATGGGGGGAGGTTATGGCTACACCTTC TRBV19 - TRBJ1-2
CASSFLSGTGGNQPQHF TGCGCCAGCAGCTTTTTGTCCGGGACAGGGGGCAATCAGCCCCAGCATTTT TRBV5-1 TRBD1 TRBJ1-5
CASSMLGSHISNYGYTF TGTGCCAGTAGTATGTTGGGCAGTCACATATCTAACTATGGCTACACCTTC TRBV19 - TRBJ1-2
CSARDHRQAFF TGCAGTGCTAGAGATCACAGACAAGCTTTCTTT TRBV20-1 - TRBJ1-1
CASSQSWQYNEQFF TGCGCCAGCAGTCAATCTTGGCAGTACAATGAGCAGTTCTTC TRBV23-1 - TRBJ2-1
CASSTGGSGNTIYF TGTGCCAGCAGCACCGGGGGTTCGGGAAACACCATATATTTT TRBV6-6 - TRBJ1-3
CSVAGSRGRYEQYF TGCAGCGTTGCCGGGAGCAGGGGGCGATACGAGCAGTACTTC TRBV29-1 TRBD1 TRBJ2-7
CASSVEAGRVETF TGTGCCAGCAGCGTAGAAGCGGGCAGGGTAGAGACCTTC TRBV9 - TRBJ1-2
CASSARTSGNRYEQYF TGCGCCAGCAGCGCACGGACTAGCGGGAATCGCTACGAGCAGTACTTC TRBV5-1 TRBD2 TRBJ2-7
CASSPGSGTGVFWQYF TGCGCCAGCAGCCCTGGGTCCGGGACAGGGGTATTCTGGCAGTACTTC TRBV4-3 TRBD1 TRBJ2-7
CASSSGGTGTNEKLFF TGTGCCAGCAGCTCCGGAGGGACAGGGACTAATGAAAAACTGTTTTTT TRBV7-9 TRBD1 TRBJ1-4
CASSQRTGPYEQYF TGCGCCAGCAGCCAGAGGACTGGTCCCTACGAGCAGTACTTC TRBV4-3 - TRBJ2-7
CASSQDLSITGELFF TGCGCCAGCAGCCAAGATTTAAGCATCACCGGGGAGCTGTTTTTT TRBV4-3 - TRBJ2-2